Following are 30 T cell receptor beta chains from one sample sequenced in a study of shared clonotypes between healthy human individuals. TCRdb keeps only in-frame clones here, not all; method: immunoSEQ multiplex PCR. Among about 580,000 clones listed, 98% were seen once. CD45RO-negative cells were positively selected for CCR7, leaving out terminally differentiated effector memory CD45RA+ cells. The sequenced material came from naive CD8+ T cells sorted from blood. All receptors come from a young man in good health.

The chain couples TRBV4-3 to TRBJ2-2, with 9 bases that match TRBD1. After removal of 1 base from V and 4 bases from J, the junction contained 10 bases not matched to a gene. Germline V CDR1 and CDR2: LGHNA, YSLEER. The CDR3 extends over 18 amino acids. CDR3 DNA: TGCGCCAGCAGCCAAGCCCTACCGGGACAGGGTGGCACCGGGGAGCTGTTTTTT. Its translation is CASSQALPGQGGTGELFF.

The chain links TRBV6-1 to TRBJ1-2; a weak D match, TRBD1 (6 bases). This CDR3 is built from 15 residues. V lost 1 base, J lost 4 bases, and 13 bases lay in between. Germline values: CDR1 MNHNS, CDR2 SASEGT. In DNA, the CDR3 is TGTGCCAGCAGTGAAGGGGGGCTCCTACGCTATGGCTACACCTTC. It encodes CASSEGGLLRYGYTF.

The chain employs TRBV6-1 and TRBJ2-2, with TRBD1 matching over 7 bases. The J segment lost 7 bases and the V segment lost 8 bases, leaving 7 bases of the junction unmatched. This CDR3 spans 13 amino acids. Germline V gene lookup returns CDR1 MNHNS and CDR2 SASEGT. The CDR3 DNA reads TGTGCCAGCGGTTTAGGGGGCGTCGGGGAGCTGTTTTTT. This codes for CASGLGGVGELFF.

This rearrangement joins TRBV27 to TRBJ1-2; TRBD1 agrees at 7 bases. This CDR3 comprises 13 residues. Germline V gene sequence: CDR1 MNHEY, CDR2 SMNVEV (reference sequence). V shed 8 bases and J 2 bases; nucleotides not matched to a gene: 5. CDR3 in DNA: TGTGCCAGCTCACCAGGGGGAAACTATGGCTACACCTTC. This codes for CASSPGGNYGYTF.

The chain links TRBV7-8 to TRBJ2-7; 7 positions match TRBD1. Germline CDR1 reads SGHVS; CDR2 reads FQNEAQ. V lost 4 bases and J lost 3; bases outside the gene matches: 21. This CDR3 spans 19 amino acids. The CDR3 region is CASSSKAVGGRTLVYEQYF. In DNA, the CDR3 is TGTGCCAGCAGCTCCAAGGCGGTAGGGGGCCGCACCCTTGTCTACGAGCAGTACTTC.

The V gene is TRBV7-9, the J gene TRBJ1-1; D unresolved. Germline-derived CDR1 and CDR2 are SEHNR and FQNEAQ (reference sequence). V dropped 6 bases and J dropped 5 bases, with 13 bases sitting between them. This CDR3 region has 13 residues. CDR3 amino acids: CASSIGLGTEAFF. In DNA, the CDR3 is TGTGCCAGCAGTATTGGCCTGGGGACTGAAGCTTTCTTT.

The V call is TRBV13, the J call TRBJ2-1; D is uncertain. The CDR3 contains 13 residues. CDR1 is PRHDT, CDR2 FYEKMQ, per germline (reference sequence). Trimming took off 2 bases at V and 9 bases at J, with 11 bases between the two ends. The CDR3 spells CASSLSPSPEQFF. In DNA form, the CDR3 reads TGTGCCAGCAGCTTATCCCCCAGCCCTGAGCAGTTCTTC.

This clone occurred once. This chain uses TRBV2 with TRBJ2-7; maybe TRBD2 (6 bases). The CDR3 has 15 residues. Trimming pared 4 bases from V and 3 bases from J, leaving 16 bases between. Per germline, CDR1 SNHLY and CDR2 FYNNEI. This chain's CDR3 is CASSGGFGGYYEQYF. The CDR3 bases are TGTGCCAGCAGTGGAGGTTTCGGGGGATACTACGAGCAGTACTTC.

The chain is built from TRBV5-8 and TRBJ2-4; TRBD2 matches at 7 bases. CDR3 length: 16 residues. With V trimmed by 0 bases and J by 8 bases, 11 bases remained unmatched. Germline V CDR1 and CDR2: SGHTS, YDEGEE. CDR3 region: CASSLVVSGWGDIQYF. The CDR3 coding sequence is TGTGCCAGCAGCTTGGTTGTTAGCGGGTGGGGAGACATTCAGTACTTC.

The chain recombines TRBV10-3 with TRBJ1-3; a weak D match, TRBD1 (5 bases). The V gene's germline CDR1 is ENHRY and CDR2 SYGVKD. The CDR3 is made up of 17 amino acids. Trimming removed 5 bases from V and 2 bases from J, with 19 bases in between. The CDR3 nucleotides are TGTGCCATCAGTCATAAAGAAGCAGGGCGCACTGGAAACACCATATATTTT. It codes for CAISHKEAGRTGNTIYF.

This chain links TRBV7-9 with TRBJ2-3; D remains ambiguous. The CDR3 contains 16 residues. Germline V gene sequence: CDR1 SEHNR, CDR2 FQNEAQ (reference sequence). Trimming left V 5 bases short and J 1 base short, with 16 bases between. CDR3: CASSPPFEEGTDTQYF. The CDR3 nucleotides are TGTGCCAGCAGCCCCCCATTTGAGGAAGGCACAGATACGCAGTATTTT.

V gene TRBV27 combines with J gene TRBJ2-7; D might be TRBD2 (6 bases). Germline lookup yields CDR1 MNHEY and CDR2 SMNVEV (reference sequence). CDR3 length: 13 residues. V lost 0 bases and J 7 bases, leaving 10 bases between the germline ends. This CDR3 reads CASSLSRGGEQYF. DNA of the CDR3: TGTGCCAGCAGTTTATCGAGGGGAGGAGAGCAGTACTTC.

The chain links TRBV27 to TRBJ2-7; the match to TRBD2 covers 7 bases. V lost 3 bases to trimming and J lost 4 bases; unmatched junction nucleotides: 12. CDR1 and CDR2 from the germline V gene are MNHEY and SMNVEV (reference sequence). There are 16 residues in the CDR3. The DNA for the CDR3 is TGTGCCAGCAGTTTCTCCGCGCTAGCGGTAATATACGAGCAGTACTTC. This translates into CASSFSALAVIYEQYF.

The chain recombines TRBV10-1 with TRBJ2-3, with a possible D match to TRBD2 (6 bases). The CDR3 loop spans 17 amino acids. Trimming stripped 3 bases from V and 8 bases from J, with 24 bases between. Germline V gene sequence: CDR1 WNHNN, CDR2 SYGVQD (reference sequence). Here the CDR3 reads CASSDPLTSGEPGTQYF. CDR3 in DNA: TGCGCCAGCAGTGACCCTTTGACTAGTGGGGAACCCGGTACGCAGTATTTT.

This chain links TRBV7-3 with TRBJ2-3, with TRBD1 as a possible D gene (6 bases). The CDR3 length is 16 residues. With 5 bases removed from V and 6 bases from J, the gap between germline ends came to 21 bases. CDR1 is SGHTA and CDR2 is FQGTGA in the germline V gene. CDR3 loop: CASSPLIGAGADTQYF. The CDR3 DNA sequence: TGTGCCAGCAGCCCCCTCATAGGGGCAGGGGCGGATACGCAGTATTTT.

The CDR3 nucleotides are TGCGCCAGCAGCGGAAGTTGGCAGGGCAGCACCTACGAGCAGTACTTC. Its translation: CASSGSWQGSTYEQYF. The chain carries TRBV4-1 and TRBJ2-7, with a possible D match to TRBD1 (5 bases). This CDR3 contains 16 residues. The germline V and J ends were trimmed by 5 bases and 2 bases, with 19 bases remaining between them. Looked up from germline, CDR1 is MGHRA and CDR2 is YSYEKL.

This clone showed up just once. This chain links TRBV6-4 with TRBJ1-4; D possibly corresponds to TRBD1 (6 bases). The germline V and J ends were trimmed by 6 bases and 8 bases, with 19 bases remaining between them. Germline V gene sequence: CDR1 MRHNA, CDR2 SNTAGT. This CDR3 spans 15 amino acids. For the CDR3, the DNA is TGTGCCAGCAGGCGGGACACTCGGTGGTGGGAAAAACTGTTTTTT. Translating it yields CASRRDTRWWEKLFF.

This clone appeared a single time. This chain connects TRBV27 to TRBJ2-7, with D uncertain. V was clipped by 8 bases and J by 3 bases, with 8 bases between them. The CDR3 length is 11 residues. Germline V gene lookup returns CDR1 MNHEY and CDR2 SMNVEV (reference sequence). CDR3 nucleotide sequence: TGTGCCAGCGGAAAAAACTACGAGCAGTACTTC. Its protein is CASGKNYEQYF.

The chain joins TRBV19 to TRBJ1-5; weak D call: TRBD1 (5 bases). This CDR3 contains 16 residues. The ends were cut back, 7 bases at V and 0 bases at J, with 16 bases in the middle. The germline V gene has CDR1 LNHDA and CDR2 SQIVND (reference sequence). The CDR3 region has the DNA TGTGCCAGTAAGATCGGGGCAGAATATAGCAATCAGCCCCAGCATTTT. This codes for CASKIGAEYSNQPQHF.

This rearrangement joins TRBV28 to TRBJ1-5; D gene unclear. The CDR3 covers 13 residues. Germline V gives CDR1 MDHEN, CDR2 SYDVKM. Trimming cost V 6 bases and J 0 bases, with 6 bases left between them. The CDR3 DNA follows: TGTGCCAGCAGACCAGGTAGCAATCAGCCCCAGCATTTT. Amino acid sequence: CASRPGSNQPQHF. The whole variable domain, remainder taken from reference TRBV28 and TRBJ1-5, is DVKVTQSSRYLVKRTGEKVFLECVQDMDHENMFWYRQDPGLGLRLIYFSYDVKMKEKGDIPEGYSVSREKKERFSLILESASTNQTSMYLCASRPGSNQPQHFGDGTRLSIL.

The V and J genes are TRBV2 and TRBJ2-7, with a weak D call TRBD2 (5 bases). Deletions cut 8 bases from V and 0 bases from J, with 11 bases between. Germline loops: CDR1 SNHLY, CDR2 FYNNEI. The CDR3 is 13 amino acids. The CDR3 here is CASRSGSSYEQYF. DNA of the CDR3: TGTGCCAGCCGGAGCGGCAGCTCCTACGAGCAGTACTTC.

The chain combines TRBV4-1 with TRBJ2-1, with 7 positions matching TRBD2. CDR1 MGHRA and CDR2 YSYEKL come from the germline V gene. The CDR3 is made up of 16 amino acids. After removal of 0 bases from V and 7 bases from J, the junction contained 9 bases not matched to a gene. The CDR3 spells CASSQDKGLGGNEQFF. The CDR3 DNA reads TGCGCCAGCAGCCAAGATAAGGGACTCGGGGGGAATGAGCAGTTCTTC.

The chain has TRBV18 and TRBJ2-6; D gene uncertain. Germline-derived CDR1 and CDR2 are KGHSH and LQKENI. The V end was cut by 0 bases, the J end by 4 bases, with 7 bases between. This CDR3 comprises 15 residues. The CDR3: CASSPPFSGANVLTF. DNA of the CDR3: TGTGCCAGCTCACCACCGTTCTCCGGGGCCAACGTCCTGACTTTC. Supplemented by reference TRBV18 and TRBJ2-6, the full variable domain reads NAGVMQNPRHLVRRRGQEARLRCSPMKGHSHVYWYRQLPEEGLKFMVYLQKENIIDESGMPKERFSAEFPKEGPSILRIQQVVRGDSAAYFCASSPPFSGANVLTFGAGSRLTVL.

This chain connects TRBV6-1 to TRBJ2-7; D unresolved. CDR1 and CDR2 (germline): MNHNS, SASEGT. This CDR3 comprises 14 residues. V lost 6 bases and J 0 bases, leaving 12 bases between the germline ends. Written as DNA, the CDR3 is TGTGCCAGCAGCGTGTACGACGGCTCCTACGAGCAGTACTTC. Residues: CASSVYDGSYEQYF.

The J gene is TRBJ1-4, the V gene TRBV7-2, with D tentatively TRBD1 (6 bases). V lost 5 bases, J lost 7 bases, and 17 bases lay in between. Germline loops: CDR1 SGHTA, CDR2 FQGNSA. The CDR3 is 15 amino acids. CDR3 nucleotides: TGTGCCAGCAGCGTTAACCGACAGGTCGGTGAAAAACTGTTTTTT. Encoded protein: CASSVNRQVGEKLFF.

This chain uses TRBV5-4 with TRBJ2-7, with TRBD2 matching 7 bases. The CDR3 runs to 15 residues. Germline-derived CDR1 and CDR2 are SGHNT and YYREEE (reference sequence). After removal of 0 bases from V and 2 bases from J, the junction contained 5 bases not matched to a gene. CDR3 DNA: TGTGCCAGCAGCTTGGTTGGCGGGAGCACCTACGAGCAGTACTTC. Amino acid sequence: CASSLVGGSTYEQYF.

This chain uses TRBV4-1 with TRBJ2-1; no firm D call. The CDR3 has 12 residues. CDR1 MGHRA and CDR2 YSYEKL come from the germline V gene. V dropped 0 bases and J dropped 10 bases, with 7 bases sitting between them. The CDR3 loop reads CASSQDHQEQFF. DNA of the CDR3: TGCGCCAGCAGCCAAGATCACCAAGAGCAGTTCTTC.

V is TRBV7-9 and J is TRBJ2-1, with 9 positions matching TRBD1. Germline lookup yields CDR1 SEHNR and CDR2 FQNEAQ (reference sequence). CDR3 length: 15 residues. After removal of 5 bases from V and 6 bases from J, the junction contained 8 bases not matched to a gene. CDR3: CASSPRTGAVNEQFF. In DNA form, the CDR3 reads TGTGCCAGCAGCCCCCGGACAGGGGCCGTCAATGAGCAGTTCTTC. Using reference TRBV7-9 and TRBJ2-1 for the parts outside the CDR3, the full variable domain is DTGVSQNPRHKITKRGQNVTFRCDPISEHNRLYWYRQTLGQGPEFLTYFQNEAQLEKSRLLSDRFSAERPKGSFSTLEIQRTEQGDSAMYLCASSPRTGAVNEQFFGPGTRLTVL.

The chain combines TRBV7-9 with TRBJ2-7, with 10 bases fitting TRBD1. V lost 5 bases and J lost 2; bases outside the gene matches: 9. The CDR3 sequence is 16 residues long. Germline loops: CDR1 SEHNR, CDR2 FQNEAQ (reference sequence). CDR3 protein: CASSHRQGAHPYEQYF. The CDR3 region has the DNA TGTGCCAGCAGCCACCGACAGGGGGCGCATCCCTACGAGCAGTACTTC.

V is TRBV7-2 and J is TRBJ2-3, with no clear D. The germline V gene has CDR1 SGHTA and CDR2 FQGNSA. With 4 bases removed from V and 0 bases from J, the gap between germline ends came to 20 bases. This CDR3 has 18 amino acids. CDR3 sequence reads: CASSSGDPRYTSTDTQYF. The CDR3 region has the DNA TGTGCCAGCAGCTCGGGTGATCCAAGGTATACTAGCACAGATACGCAGTATTTT. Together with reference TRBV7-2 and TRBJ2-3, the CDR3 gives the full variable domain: GAGVSQSPSNKVTEKGKDVELRCDPISGHTALYWYRQSLGQGLEFLIYFQGNSAPDKSGLPSDRFSAERTGGSVSTLTIQRTQQEDSAVYLCASSSGDPRYTSTDTQYFGPGTRLTVL.